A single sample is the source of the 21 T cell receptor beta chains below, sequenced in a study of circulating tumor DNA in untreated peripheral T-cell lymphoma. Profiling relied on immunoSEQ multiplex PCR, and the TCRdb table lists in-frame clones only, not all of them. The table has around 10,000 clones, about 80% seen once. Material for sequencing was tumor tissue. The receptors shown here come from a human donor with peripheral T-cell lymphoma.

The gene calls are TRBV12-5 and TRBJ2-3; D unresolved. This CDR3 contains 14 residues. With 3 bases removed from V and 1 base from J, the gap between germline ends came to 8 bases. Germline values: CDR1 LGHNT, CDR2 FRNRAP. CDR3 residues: CASGLGPRTDTQYF. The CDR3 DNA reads TGTGCTAGTGGTTTAGGGCCCCGCACAGATACGCAGTATTTT. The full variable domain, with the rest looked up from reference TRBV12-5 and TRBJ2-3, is DARVTQTPRHKVTEMGQEVTMRCQPILGHNTVFWYRQTMMQGLELLAYFRNRAPLDDSGMPKDRFSAEMPDATLATLKIQPSEPRDSAVYFCASGLGPRTDTQYFGPGTRLTVL.

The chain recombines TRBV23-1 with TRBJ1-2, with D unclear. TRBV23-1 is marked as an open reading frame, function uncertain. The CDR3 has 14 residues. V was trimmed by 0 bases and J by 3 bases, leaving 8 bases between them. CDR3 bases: TGCGCCAGCAGTCAATCCGAGAGAGACTATGGCTACACCTTC. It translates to CASSQSERDYGYTF.

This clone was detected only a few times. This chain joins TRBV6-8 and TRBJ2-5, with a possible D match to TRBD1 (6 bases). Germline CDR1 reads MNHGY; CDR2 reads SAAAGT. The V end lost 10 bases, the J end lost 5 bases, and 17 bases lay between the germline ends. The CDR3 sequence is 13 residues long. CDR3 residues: CAIKKPQGETQYF. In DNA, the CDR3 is TGTGCCATCAAGAAGCCACAGGGTGAGACCCAGTACTTC.

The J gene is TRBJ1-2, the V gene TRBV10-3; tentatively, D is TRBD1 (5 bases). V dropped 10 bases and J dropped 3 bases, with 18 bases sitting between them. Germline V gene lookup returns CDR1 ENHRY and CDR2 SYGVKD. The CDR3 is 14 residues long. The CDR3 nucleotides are TGTGCCAGCGCCAAGTTCGACAGAGACTATGGCTACACCTTC. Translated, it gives CASAKFDRDYGYTF.

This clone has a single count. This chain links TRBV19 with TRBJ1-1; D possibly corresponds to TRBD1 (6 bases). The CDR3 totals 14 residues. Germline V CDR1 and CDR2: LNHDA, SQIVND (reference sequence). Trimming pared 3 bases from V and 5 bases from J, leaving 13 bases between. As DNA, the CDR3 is TGTGCCAGTAGTATGCTAGGGGGGCTAACTGAAGCTTTCTTT. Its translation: CASSMLGGLTEAFF.

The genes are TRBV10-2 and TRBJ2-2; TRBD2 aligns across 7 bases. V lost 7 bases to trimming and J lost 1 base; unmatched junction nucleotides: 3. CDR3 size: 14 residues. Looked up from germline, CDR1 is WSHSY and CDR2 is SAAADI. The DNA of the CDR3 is TGCGCCAGCACTCCGGGGGGGAACACCGGGGAGCTGTTTTTT. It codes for CASTPGGNTGELFF.

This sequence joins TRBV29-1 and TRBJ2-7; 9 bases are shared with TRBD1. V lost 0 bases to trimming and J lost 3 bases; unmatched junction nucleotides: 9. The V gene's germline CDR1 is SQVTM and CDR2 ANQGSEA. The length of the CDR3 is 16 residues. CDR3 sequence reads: CSVEDPAGQGHYEQYF. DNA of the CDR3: TGCAGCGTTGAAGACCCCGCGGGACAGGGACACTACGAGCAGTACTTC.

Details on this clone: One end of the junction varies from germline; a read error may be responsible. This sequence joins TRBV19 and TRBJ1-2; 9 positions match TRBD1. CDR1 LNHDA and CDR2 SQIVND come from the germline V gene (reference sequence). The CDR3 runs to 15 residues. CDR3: CASSGTGGFNHGYTF. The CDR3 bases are TGTGCCAGTAGTGGAACAGGGGGCTTTAACCATGGCTACACCTTC.

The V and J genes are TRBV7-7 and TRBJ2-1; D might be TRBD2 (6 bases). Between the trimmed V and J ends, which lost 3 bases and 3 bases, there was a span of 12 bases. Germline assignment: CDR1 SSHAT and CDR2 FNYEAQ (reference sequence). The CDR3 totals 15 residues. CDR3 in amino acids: CASSFGLAIYNEQFF. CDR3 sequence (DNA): TGTGCCAGCAGCTTTGGGCTAGCGATCTACAATGAGCAGTTCTTC.

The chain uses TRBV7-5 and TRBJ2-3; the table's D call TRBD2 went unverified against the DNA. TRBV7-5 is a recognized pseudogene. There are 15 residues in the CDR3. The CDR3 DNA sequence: TGTGCCAGCAGCTTGAATCGGGGGGGCCTAAATACGCAGTATTTT. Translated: CASSLNRGGLNTQYF.

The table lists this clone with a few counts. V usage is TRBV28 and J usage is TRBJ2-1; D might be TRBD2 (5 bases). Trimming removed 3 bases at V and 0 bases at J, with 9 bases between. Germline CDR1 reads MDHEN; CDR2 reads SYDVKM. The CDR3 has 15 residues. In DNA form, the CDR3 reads TGTGCCAGCAGTTTGATTGGGAGCTCCTACAATGAGCAGTTCTTC. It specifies CASSLIGSSYNEQFF.

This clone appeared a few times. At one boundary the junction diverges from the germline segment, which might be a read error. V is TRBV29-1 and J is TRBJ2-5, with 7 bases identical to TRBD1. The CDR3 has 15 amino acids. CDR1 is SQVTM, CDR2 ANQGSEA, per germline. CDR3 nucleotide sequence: TGCAGCCCCACCGGCAAGGGGGCATCCCAAAAGACCCAGTACTTC. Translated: CSPTGKGASQKTQYF. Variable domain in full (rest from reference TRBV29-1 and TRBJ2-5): SAVISQKPSRDICQRGTSLTIQCQVDSQVTMMFWYRQQPGQSLTLIATANQGSEATYESGFVIDKFPISRPNLTFSTLTVSNMSPEDSSIYLCSPTGKGASQKTQYFGPGTRLLVL.

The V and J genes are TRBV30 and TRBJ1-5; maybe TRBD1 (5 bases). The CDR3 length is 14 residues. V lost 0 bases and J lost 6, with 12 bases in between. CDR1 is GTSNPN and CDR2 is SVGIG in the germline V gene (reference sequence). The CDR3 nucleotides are TGTGCCTGGAGTGTAGGCAGGGAACGTCAGCCCCAGCATTTT. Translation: CAWSVGRERQPQHF.

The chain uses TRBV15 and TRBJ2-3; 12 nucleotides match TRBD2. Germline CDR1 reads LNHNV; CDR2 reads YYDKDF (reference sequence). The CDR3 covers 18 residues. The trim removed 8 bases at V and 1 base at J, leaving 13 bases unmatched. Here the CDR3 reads CATWSRLAGGRGTDTQYF. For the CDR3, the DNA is TGTGCCACCTGGAGCCGGCTAGCGGGGGGGCGGGGCACAGATACGCAGTATTTT.

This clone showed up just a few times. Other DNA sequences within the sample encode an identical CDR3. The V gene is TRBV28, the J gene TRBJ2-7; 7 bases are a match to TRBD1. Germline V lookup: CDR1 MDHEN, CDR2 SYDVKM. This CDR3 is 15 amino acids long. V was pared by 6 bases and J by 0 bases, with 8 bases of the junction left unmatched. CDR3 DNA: TGTGCCAGCAGGCCCCCGAGGACAGGCTCCTACGAGCAGTACTTC. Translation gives CASRPPRTGSYEQYF.

CDR3: CATSRGPPTDTQYF. CDR3 bases: TGTGCCACCAGCAGAGGACCTCCAACAGATACGCAGTATTTT. The V call is TRBV15, the J call TRBJ2-3; D is uncertain. This CDR3 is built from 14 residues. Trimming took 1 base from V and 3 from J, leaving 8 bases between them. Per the germline V gene, CDR1 is LNHNV and CDR2 is YYDKDF (reference sequence).

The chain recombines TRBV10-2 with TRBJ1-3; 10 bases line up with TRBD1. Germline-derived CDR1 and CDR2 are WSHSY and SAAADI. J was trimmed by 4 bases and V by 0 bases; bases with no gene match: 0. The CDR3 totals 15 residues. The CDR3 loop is CASSESTGGGNTIYF. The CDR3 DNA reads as TGCGCCAGCAGTGAGTCGACAGGGGGCGGAAACACCATATATTTT.

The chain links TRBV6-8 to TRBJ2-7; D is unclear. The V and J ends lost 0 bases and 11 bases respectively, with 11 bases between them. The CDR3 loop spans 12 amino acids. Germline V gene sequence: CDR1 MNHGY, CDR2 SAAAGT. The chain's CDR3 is CASSYSGKLKYF. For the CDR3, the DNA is TGTGCCAGCAGTTACTCTGGGAAGTTGAAGTACTTC.

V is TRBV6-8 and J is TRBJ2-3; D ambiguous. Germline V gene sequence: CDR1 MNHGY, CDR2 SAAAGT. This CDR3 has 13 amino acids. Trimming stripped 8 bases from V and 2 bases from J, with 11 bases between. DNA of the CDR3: TGTGCCAGCTCTTGGGTTTCCACAGATACGCAGTATTTT. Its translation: CASSWVSTDTQYF.

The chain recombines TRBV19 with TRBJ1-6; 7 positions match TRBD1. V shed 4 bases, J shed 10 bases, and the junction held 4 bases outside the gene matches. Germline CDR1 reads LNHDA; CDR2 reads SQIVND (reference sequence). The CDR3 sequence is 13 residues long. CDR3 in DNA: TGTGCCAGTAGTACACAGGGGTACTCACCCCTCCACTTT. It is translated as CASSTQGYSPLHF.

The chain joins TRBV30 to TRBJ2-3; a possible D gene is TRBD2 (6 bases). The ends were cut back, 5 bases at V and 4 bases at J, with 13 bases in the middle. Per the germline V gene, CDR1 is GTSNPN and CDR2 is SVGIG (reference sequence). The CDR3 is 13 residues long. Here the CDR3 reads CAWYGGVADTQYF. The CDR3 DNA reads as TGTGCCTGGTACGGAGGGGTGGCAGATACGCAGTATTTT.